This T cell receptor beta chain was observed in a study of CD8 T cells in ankylosing spondylitis. Study-level findings and limits: Blood of patients with ankylosing spondylitis appeared to be characterized by a TCR beta motif of eight highly homologous variants. Reportedly, disease-linked clones are significantly enriched in ankylosing spondylitis patients' matched synovial fluid.

As the method for making TCR beta libraries, quantitative 5'-RACE with molecular barcodes was used. TCRdb passed the 5' RACE reads through MiXCR, listing each CDR3 protein once. The data show 200,000 or so distinct CDR3 sequences, 13% seen once. Germline CDR1 reads SGHRS; CDR2 reads YFSETQ. CDR3 length: 14 amino acids. This clonotype was seen more than once but under ten times. Its antigen is not identified. This may stem from a read error, because a much larger clone lies one nucleotide away. Sequences were obtained from blood, either unsorted or a sorted T cell fraction (not recorded which). This TCR was recovered from a female donor with ankylosing spondylitis or in good health (not recorded which). V gene TRBV5-1 combines with J gene TRBJ2-1, with D perhaps TRBD1 (5 bases). CDR3 nucleotide sequence: TGCGCCGGCAGCTTGGACCCAGGGTTGGTTGAGCAGTTCTTC. Residues: CAGSLDPGLVEQFF.